The source of this TCR beta chain is a study of blood T cells in healthy people across ages (dated by TCRdb to about 2015). Regarding the complete study: Template switching captured roughly one uniquely barcoded TCR beta cDNA molecule per two T cells in model experiments. Using deep sequencing normalized with unique cDNA molecular identifiers, the study measured how TCR beta repertoire diversity changes with age. The study analyzed two additional independent replicas of 1 million unique cDNA reads from the same blood draw for two donors, one aged 18 to 30 and one aged 80 or older. Donors of different ages were randomly distributed across sequencing lanes to avoid experimental bias. Donors were grouped into four age groups: young (average 16 years), middle-aged (39), aged (over 55) and long-lived (around 80). What the work shows at the level of the full study, not this receptor alone: Estimates of total diversity from one million sequenced T cells were regarded as lower bounds and underestimates. Since profiling was done on bulk unsorted PBMCs, naive and antigen-experienced compartments could not be conclusively compared. There was a strong correlation between observed TCR beta diversity and the percentage of naive T cells measured by flow cytometry. Observed TCR beta diversity per million T cells fell roughly linearly with age, and a significant reduction was already apparent by age around 39. Because donor CMV infection status was unknown, age-related changes in expanded clonotypes were potentially confounded. Compared with the aged group, the long-lived group had more naive CD4+ T cells, fewer expanded clones and increased TCR diversity, suggesting age selection.

Ten or more counts support this clonotype. Its antigen specificity is not known. Within one base of it there is no much larger clone, and no base qualities were kept. The CDR3 runs 12 residues from the cysteine to the phenylalanine. Of the read, only the CDR3 DNA is kept; its 36 bases are in frame from base 1. V gives up 3 bases and J gives up 2 bases, and the segment between their germline ends measures 7 bases. CDR1 and CDR2 are read off the germline V gene (reference sequence) as DFQATT and SNEGSKA. Systemically healthy Caucasian individuals from Russia, around 38 in total and aged roughly 6 to 100 years, were included as donors. Roughly 11 milliliters of peripheral blood were drawn from each donor into EDTA-treated Vacutainer tubes. Ficoll-Paque density-gradient centrifugation was used to isolate PBMCs, with at least 7 million per sample. Trizol reagent was used to extract total RNA from the PBMCs, yielding at least 6 micrograms per sample. For every donor, flow cytometry on a PBMC aliquot measured the percentage of naive CD45RAhigh/CD27high T cells.

Libraries were built with 5' RACE. Sequenced using an Illumina HiSeq 2500. The second PCR ran for roughly 7 to 11 cycles and used a J-beta primer mix along with a sample-barcoded 5' primer. A unique molecular identifier was introduced onto each TCR beta cDNA molecule by a template-switch 5' adaptor carrying 12 random nucleotides. Each sample yielded at least 2.5 million CDR3-containing paired-end reads. First-strand cDNA synthesis was performed from all RNA using the Mint cDNA synthesis kit, with priming by a TRBC-specific oligonucleotide. After uracil-DNA glycosylase treatment, a first 18-cycle PCR used universal primers M1SS and BC2_uni_R on all cDNA. Per the authors' processing: Each sample was normalized by randomly selecting 1 million high-quality reads, each carrying a distinct molecular identifier. Reads sharing molecular identifiers were discarded rather than binned into consensus sequences. CDR3 identification, clonotype clustering and error correction used MiTCR with a Q25 quality threshold and the strictest error-elimination algorithm. A nonparametric unseen species model with Euler transformation was used to estimate a lower bound on total TCR beta diversity. TCRdb applied fastp at Q25 and MiXCR to the public reads, then kept only in-frame beta chains. Identical CDR3 protein sequences are pooled into one entry, listed with their most common genes and DNA. TCRdb assigned the V and J calls; the authors' analysis was not used. The sample yields approximately 360,000 distinct CDR3 sequences; about 52% were counted once. Around 50% of the sample comes from the top ten.

Sequencing was carried out using blood. The clonotype comes from a man in his sixties in good health. Recombination joined TRBV20-1 with TRBJ1-1; no confident D gene assignment can be made. The CDR3: CSASWGNTEAFF. In nucleotides, the sequence is TGCAGTGCTAGTTGGGGAAACACTGAAGCTTTCTTT.